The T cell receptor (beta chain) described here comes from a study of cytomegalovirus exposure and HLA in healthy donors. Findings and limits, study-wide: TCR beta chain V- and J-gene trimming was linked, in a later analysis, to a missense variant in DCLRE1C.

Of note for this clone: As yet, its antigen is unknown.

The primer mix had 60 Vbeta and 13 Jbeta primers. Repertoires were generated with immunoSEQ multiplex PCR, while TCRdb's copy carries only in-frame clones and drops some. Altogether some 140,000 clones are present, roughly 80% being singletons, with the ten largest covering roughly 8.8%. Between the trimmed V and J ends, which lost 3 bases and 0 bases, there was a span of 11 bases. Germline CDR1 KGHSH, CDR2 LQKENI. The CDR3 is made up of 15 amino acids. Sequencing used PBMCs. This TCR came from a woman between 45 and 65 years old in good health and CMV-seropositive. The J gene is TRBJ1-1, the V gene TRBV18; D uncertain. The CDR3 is CASSPSRDLNTEAFF. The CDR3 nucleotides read TGTGCCAGCTCACCTAGTCGGGATCTGAACACTGAAGCTTTCTTT. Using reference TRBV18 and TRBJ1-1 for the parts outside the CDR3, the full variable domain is NAGVMQNPRHLVRRRGQEARLRCSPMKGHSHVYWYRQLPEEGLKFMVYLQKENIIDESGMPKERFSAEFPKEGPSILRIQQVVRGDSAAYFCASSPSRDLNTEAFFGQGTRLTVV.